This T cell receptor (beta chain) was sequenced during a study of blood T cells in healthy people across ages. About the study: There was about one barcoded beta molecule captured by template switching per two T cells.

Isolation per sample recovered at least 6.5 million PBMCs. The germline gives CDR1 MDHEN, CDR2 SYDVKM. CDR3 size: 13 residues. V lost 2 bases to trimming and J lost 3 bases, with 7 bases between them. It was with a sample-barcoded 5' primer and a J-beta primer mix that a second PCR of roughly 7 to 12 cycles was run. MiXCR, run by TCRdb on the 5' RACE reads, gives a single entry per CDR3 protein. The table records around 820,000 distinct CDR3 sequences, about 25% of them present only once. This clonotype appeared many times. The same data also contributed to another study, on T cells of mothers and their children. From that paper: The study recruited three healthy Caucasian mothers and their six children as donors. Microchimeric T cell clones that persisted were not detected.

This TCR derives from a boy aged 5-17 years in good health. Sequenced sample: blood. The V gene is TRBV28, the J gene TRBJ1-1; D is undetermined. Here the CDR3 reads CASSLDRYTEAFF. The CDR3 DNA sequence: TGTGCCAGCAGTTTAGACCGATACACTGAAGCTTTCTTT.